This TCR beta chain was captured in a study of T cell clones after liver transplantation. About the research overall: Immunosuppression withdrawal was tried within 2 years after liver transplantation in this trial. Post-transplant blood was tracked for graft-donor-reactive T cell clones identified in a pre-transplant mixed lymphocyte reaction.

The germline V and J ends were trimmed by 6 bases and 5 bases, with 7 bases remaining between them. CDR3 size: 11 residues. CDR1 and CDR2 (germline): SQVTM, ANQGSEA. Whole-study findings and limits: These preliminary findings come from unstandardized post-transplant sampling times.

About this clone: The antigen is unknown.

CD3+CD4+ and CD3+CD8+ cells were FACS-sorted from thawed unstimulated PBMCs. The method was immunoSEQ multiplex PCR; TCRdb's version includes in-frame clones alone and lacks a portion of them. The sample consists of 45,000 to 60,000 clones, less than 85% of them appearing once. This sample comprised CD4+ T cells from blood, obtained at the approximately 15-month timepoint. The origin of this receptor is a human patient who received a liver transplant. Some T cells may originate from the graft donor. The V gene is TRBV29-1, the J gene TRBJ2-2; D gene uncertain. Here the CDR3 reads CSVRVTGELFF. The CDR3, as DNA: TGCAGCGTACGCGTTACCGGGGAGCTGTTTTTT.